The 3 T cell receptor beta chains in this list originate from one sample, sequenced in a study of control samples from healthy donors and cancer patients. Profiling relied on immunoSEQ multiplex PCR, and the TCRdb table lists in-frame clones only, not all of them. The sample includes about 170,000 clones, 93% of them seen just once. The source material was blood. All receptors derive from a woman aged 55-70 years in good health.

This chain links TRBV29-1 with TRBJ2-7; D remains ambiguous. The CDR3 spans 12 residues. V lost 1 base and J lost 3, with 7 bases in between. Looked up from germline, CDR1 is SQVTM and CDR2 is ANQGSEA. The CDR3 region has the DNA TGCAGCGTTGAAGTGGACCTCTACGAGCAGTACTTC. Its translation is CSVEVDLYEQYF.

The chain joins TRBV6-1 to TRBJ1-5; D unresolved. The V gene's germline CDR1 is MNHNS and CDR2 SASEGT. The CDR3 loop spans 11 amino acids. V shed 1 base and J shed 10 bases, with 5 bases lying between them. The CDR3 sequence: CASSEEQPQHF. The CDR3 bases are TGTGCCAGCAGTGAAGAGCAACCCCAGCATTTT.

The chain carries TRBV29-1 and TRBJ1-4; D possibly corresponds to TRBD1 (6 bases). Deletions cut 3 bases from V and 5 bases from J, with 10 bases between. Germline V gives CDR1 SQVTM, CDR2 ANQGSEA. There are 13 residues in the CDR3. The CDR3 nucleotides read TGCAGCGTTGAGGTTGGGGGCAATGAAAAACTGTTTTTT. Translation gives CSVEVGGNEKLFF.